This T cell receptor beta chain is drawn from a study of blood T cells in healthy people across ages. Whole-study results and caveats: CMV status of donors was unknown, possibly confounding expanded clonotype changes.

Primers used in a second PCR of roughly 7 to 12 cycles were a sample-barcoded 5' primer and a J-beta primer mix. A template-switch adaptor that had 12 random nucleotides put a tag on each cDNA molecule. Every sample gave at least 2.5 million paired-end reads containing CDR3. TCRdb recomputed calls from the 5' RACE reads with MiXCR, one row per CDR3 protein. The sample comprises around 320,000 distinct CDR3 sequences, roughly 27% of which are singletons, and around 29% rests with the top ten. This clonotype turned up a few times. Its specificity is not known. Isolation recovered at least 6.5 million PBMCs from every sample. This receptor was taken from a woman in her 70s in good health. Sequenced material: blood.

Here the CDR3 reads CASRQNTGELFF. In DNA form, the CDR3 reads TGTGCCAGCAGGCAGAACACCGGGGAGCTGTTTTTT. The chain links TRBV12-3 or TRBV12-4 to TRBJ2-2; no clear D. Trimming removed 6 bases from V and 1 base from J, with 3 bases in between. The CDR3 loop spans 12 amino acids.